This is a list of T cell receptor beta chains from one sample in a study of blood T cell repertoires in COVID-19. The data were produced by immunoSEQ multiplex PCR, yet TCRdb's version contains in-frame clones alone and is incomplete. The sample contains fewer than 250,000 clones, over 75% of which appear only once. Sequenced input: peripheral blood. The receptors originated from a man aged 50-59 years with acute or convalescent COVID-19. CDR3s include the opening cysteine and the closing phenylalanine or tryptophan. The D gene is left open where the match is weak. Only some rows state a clone size, as once, few, many or a class for expanded clones.

TRBD1	few	TRBJ1-1	TRBV10-3	CAIKRGTGNTEAFF	TGTGCCATTAAGAGGGGGACAGGGAACACTGAAGCTTTCTTT
-	once	TRBJ1-2	TRBV20-1	CSGGELYGYTF	TGCAGTGGGGGCGAACTCTATGGCTACACCTTC
TRBD1	-	TRBJ2-7	TRBV5-1	CASGQDNSYEQYF	TGCGCCAGCGGACAGGACAACTCCTACGAGCAGTACTTC
TRBD1	-	TRBJ1-4	TRBV4-1	CASSQTGAALSTNEKLFF	TGCGCCAGCAGCCAGACAGGGGCTGCATTATCAACTAATGAAAAACTGTTTTTT
-	-	TRBJ2-7	TRBV30	CAWSRNYEQYF	TGTGCCTGGAGCCGTAACTACGAGCAGTACTTC
-	-	TRBJ1-1	TRBV6-5	CASSYSTANTEAFF	TGTGCCAGCAGTTACTCGACAGCGAACACTGAAGCTTTCTTT
-	-	TRBJ1-4	TRBV9	CASSPQSRGEEKLFF	TGTGCCAGCAGCCCCCAAAGCAGGGGTGAAGAAAAACTGTTTTTT
-	-	TRBJ2-2	TRBV2	CASSEERGTGELFF	TGTGCCAGCAGTGAAGAAAGGGGAACCGGGGAGCTGTTTTTT
-	-	TRBJ2-7	TRBV19	CASSLSGGLYEQYF	TGTGCCAGTAGTCTCTCCGGGGGGCTCTACGAGCAGTACTTC
-	once	TRBJ2-1	TRBV6-5	CASSYRRARSYNEQFF	TGTGCCAGCAGTTACAGGAGGGCCCGATCCTACAATGAGCAGTTCTTC
-	-	TRBJ1-2	TRBV25-1	CASRSAGGYGYTF	TGTGCCAGCAGATCTGCGGGGGGCTATGGCTACACCTTC
TRBD2	-	TRBJ2-7	TRBV6-5	CASRPGLAYEQYF	TGTGCCAGCAGGCCGGGACTAGCTTACGAGCAGTACTTC
-	-	TRBJ1-1	TRBV18	CASSPPGQPNTEAFF	TGTGCCAGCTCACCACCAGGACAGCCGAACACTGAAGCTTTCTTT
-	-	TRBJ1-3	TRBV19	CASSMASGNTIYF	TGTGCCAGTAGTATGGCATCTGGAAACACCATATATTTT
-	-	TRBJ2-1	TRBV5-6	CASSLEAGYGEQFF	TGTGCCAGCAGCTTGGAGGCAGGGTACGGTGAGCAGTTCTTC
TRBD1	-	TRBJ1-6	TRBV13	CASSSVGTGFNSPLHF	TGTGCCAGCAGCTCAGTCGGGACAGGGTTTAATTCACCCCTCCACTTT
TRBD2	-	TRBJ2-1	TRBV6-5	CASSRGGFQGNEQFF	TGTGCCAGCAGTCGCGGGGGGTTCCAAGGGAATGAGCAGTTCTTC
-	once	TRBJ2-6	TRBV18	CASSPGGTGANVLTF	TGTGCCAGCTCACCAGGGGGGACTGGGGCCAACGTCCTGACTTTC
TRBD1	-	TRBJ1-5	TRBV19	CASGDRRQPQHF	TGTGCCAGTGGGGACAGGCGCCAGCCCCAGCATTTT
-	-	TRBJ2-5	TRBV5-1	CASSLETLQETQYF	TGCGCCAGCAGCCTGGAGACACTCCAAGAGACCCAGTACTTC
TRBD2	-	TRBJ2-1	TRBV6-5	CASGTSGVGEQFF	TGTGCCAGTGGGACTAGCGGGGTGGGTGAGCAGTTCTTC
-	-	TRBJ1-6	TRBV7-9	CASSVEHNSPLHF	TGTGCCAGCAGCGTGGAGCATAATTCACCCCTCCACTTT
-	-	TRBJ1-4	TRBV10-3	CAISAGHSDEKLFF	TGTGCCATCAGTGCAGGACACTCCGATGAAAAACTGTTTTTT
-	-	TRBJ1-5	TRBV5-6	CASSRYGGEDQPQHF	TGTGCCAGCAGCAGATATGGCGGGGAGGATCAGCCCCAGCATTTT
-	few	TRBJ2-1	TRBV6-4	CASRDTNNEQFF	TGTGCCAGCCGGGACACCAACAATGAGCAGTTCTTC
-	-	TRBJ2-3	TRBV7-2	CASSSQALSTDTQYF	TGTGCCAGCAGCTCGCAAGCGCTTTCCACAGATACGCAGTATTTT
-	-	TRBJ1-1	TRBV7-9	CASSSRGGGTEAFF	TGTGCCAGCAGCTCCAGGGGAGGGGGGACTGAAGCTTTCTTT
TRBD2	-	TRBJ2-5	TRBV30	CAWSVGGAQYF	TGTGCCTGGAGTGTCGGGGGGGCCCAGTACTTC
TRBD1	-	TRBJ2-7	TRBV10-1	CASSGQGAGEQYF	TGCGCCAGCAGTGGACAGGGGGCAGGCGAGCAGTACTTC
-	-	TRBJ1-4	TRBV7-9	CASSPVRGMGEKLFF	TGTGCCAGCAGCCCCGTCCGGGGGATGGGGGAAAAACTGTTTTTT
TRBD1	-	TRBJ1-2	TRBV27	CASSLRTGGYDGYTF	TGTGCCAGCAGTTTAAGGACAGGGGGATACGATGGCTACACCTTC
-	-	TRBJ2-6	TRBV27	CASSEQGTVGANVLTF	TGTGCCAGCAGTGAACAGGGTACCGTCGGGGCCAACGTCCTGACTTTC
-	-	TRBJ2-5	TRBV6-5	CASTRDRIQETQYF	TGTGCCAGCACCCGAGACAGGATCCAAGAGACCCAGTACTTC
TRBD1	-	TRBJ2-5	TRBV18	CASSPGQAGGETQYF	TGTGCCAGCTCCCCGGGACAGGCTGGGGGAGAGACCCAGTACTTC
TRBD1	-	TRBJ1-2	TRBV18	CASSSMTGNGYTF	TGTGCCAGCTCGTCTATGACAGGGAATGGCTACACCTTC
TRBD2	-	TRBJ2-3	TRBV9	CASSSAGDPTDTQYF	TGTGCCAGCAGCTCAGCGGGGGACCCCACAGATACGCAGTATTTT
-	-	TRBJ1-4	TRBV7-6	CASSPLGSVNEKLFF	TGTGCCAGCAGCCCCCTCGGGTCCGTTAATGAAAAACTGTTTTTT
-	-	TRBJ1-2	TRBV6-5	CASSYRGYGYTF	TGTGCCAGCAGTTACCGAGGGTATGGCTACACCTTC
-	-	TRBJ1-2	TRBV5-5	CASSREPTGPGYTF	TGTGCCAGCAGCCGAGAGCCCACCGGTCCTGGCTACACCTTC
TRBD1	-	TRBJ1-5	TRBV2	CASSGRQGNQPQHF	TGTGCCAGCAGTGGACGACAGGGTAATCAGCCCCAGCATTTT
-	-	TRBJ2-1	TRBV5-1	CASSSPGGAMGLYEQFF	TGCGCCAGCAGCTCTCCTGGCGGGGCTATGGGGCTCTATGAGCAGTTCTTC
TRBD1	once	TRBJ1-2	TRBV27	CASIGTVYGYTF	TGTGCCAGCATAGGGACAGTCTATGGCTACACCTTC
-	-	TRBJ2-7	TRBV18	CASSPPGTRRFEQYF	TGTGCCAGCTCACCACCGGGGACTCGGAGGTTTGAGCAGTACTTC
TRBD1	-	TRBJ1-1	TRBV6-5	CATGRDRGSTEAFF	TGTGCCACCGGGAGGGACAGGGGCAGCACTGAAGCTTTCTTT
TRBD2	-	TRBJ2-2	TRBV5-4	CASSLGSGGQTGELFF	TGTGCCAGCAGCTTAGGGAGCGGGGGGCAGACCGGGGAGCTGTTTTTT
TRBD1	-	TRBJ1-5	TRBV5-5	CASSLSGPRGYVQPQHF	TGTGCCAGCAGCTTGAGTGGTCCCAGGGGGTATGTTCAGCCCCAGCATTTT
TRBD1	few	TRBJ1-5	TRBV4-2	CASSPAQGDNQPQHF	TGTGCCAGCAGCCCGGCACAGGGGGACAATCAGCCCCAGCATTTT
TRBD1	-	TRBJ2-7	TRBV6-5	CASSYTGQGASEYF	TGTGCCAGCAGTTACACCGGACAGGGGGCGTCTGAGTACTTC
-	-	TRBJ2-1	TRBV7-8	CASSLGTADYEQFF	TGTGCCAGCAGCTTAGGGACAGCGGATTATGAGCAGTTCTTC
TRBD1	-	TRBJ1-2	TRBV6-5	CASRSDRGGSYGYTF	TGTGCCAGCAGATCAGACAGGGGAGGAAGCTATGGCTACACCTTC
-	-	TRBJ1-2	TRBV6-4	CASSEGLFYGYTF	TGTGCCAGCAGTGAGGGGCTTTTCTATGGCTACACCTTC
TRBD1	-	TRBJ1-1	TRBV6-2/TRBV6-3	CASSQRQGTLNTEAFF	TGTGCCAGCAGTCAAAGACAGGGAACATTAAACACTGAAGCTTTCTTT
-	few	TRBJ1-5	TRBV30	CAWSSGANQPQHF	TGTGCCTGGAGTTCTGGGGCTAATCAGCCCCAGCATTTT
TRBD1	-	TRBJ2-7	TRBV18	CASSPPGGAAYEQYF	TGTGCCAGCTCACCACCAGGGGGCGCAGCCTACGAGCAGTACTTC
TRBD1	-	TRBJ1-3	TRBV9	CASSPGTGQDGNTIYF	TGTGCCAGCAGCCCTGGGACAGGTCAAGATGGAAACACCATATATTTT
TRBD2	-	TRBJ2-5	TRBV4-2	CASSQGLAGQETQYF	TGTGCCAGCAGCCAAGGTCTAGCGGGGCAAGAGACCCAGTACTTC
TRBD1	-	TRBJ1-2	TRBV3-1/TRBV3-2	CASSQPGTGGGYGYTF	TGTGCCAGCAGCCAACCTGGGACAGGGGGCGGCTATGGCTACACCTTC
-	-	TRBJ2-3	TRBV2	CASNQLADTQYF	TGTGCCAGCAACCAACTAGCAGATACGCAGTATTTT
-	-	TRBJ1-2	TRBV7-8	CASSSPGQQGNYGYTF	TGTGCCAGCAGCTCGCCCGGACAGCAGGGGAACTATGGCTACACCTTC
TRBD1	-	TRBJ1-1	TRBV4-1	CASSQVFGQGVFEAFF	TGCGCCAGCAGCCAAGTCTTCGGACAGGGGGTTTTCGAAGCTTTCTTT